Listed here is a single TCR beta chain. The target antigen is unknown. Germline V gene data show CDR1 as SGHTS and CDR2 as YDEGEE. V was cut by 3 bases and J by 2 bases, with 6 bases left in between. The CDR3 length is 12 residues. This record comes from a study of OX40 agonist ivuxolimab in advanced cancers. About the research overall: In this cohort, patients received ivuxolimab, an agonistic anti-OX40 (CD134) antibody. Study-wide results and caveats: In the 0.1 to 3.0 mg/kg range, CD4+ and CD8+ blood T cells had expanded clonally by week 6. Among the lowest peripheral clonal expansion occurred in 0.1-3.0 mg/kg partial responders. Researchers did not determine the expanded peripheral T cells' antigen specificity.

The table came from immunoSEQ multiplex PCR; TCRdb's copy has only in-frame clones and leaves some out. The sample contains about 15,000 clones, about 81% of which appear only once. The chain uses TRBV5-8 and TRBJ2-7, with D uncertain. Sequenced material: CD4+ or CD8+ T cells sorted from blood, taken in a trial of the OX40 agonist ivuxolimab. The clonotype comes from an adult with an advanced solid tumor such as melanoma, head and neck, liver or kidney cancer. The CDR3 nucleotides read TGTGCCAGCAGCTCCCAGACCTACGAGCAGTACTTC. This codes for CASSSQTYEQYF.